Each of the 24 T cell receptor beta chains below was sequenced from the same sample in a study of identical twins. TCRdb itself ran the 5' RACE reads through MiXCR, one entry per CDR3 protein. The sample has roughly 250,000 distinct CDR3 sequences; over 13% are singletons. The sequenced material came from memory (CD45RO+) T cells sorted from blood. The receptors stem from a woman aged 18-30 years in good health.

This clonotype was found many times. The chain joins TRBV6-5 to TRBJ2-3, with 11 bases lining up with TRBD2. Germline V gene lookup returns CDR1 MNHEY and CDR2 SVGAGI. The CDR3 is 17 amino acids. V gave up 4 bases and J gave up 2 bases; unmatched junction bases: 8. CDR3 sequence (DNA): TGTGCCAGCAGTTCCGGACTAGCGGGTTATAACACAGATACGCAGTATTTT. Translation gives CASSSGLAGYNTDTQYF.

This clonotype was seen a few times. The J gene is TRBJ2-7, the V gene TRBV12-3 or TRBV12-4, with 7 bases lining up with TRBD1. V was clipped by 4 bases and J by 6 bases; unmatched bases: 9. This CDR3 comprises 14 residues. Here the CDR3 reads CASSSRQGLREQYF. The CDR3 DNA follows: TGTGCCAGCAGTTCCAGACAGGGCCTCCGCGAGCAGTACTTC.

This clonotype was seen a few times. The genes are TRBV18 and TRBJ1-1; 7 positions match TRBD1. Germline V CDR1 and CDR2: KGHSH, LQKENI. The CDR3 runs to 15 residues. J lost 3 bases, V lost 4 bases, and 8 bases had no gene match. CDR3 sequence reads: CASSLRSGTDTEAFF. The CDR3 DNA reads TGTGCCAGCTCACTCAGGAGCGGGACAGACACTGAAGCTTTCTTT.

Only a few counts were recorded for this clonotype. The chain links TRBV29-1 to TRBJ2-7; 7 nucleotides match TRBD1. The CDR3 is made up of 14 amino acids. Trimming cost V 4 bases and J 2 bases; bases outside gene matches: 8. Germline-derived CDR1 and CDR2 are SQVTM and ANQGSEA. In nucleotides, the CDR3 is TGCAGCGTTGGTACGGGCCAGGGGGCCTACGAGCAGTACTTC. Translating it yields CSVGTGQGAYEQYF.

Only a few counts were recorded for this clonotype. The CDR3 region is CASSVSGAYEQYF. CDR3 DNA: TGTGCCAGCAGCGTTAGCGGGGCCTACGAGCAGTACTTC. This chain joins TRBV9 and TRBJ2-7; 8 bases are a match to TRBD2. V trimming: 2 bases; J trimming: 2 bases; junction bases outside the gene matches: 0. This CDR3 contains 13 residues. CDR1 is SGDLS and CDR2 is YYNGEE in the germline V gene.

The table lists this clonotype with many counts. The V call is TRBV14, the J call TRBJ1-2, with D possibly matching TRBD1 (5 bases). Trimming took 4 bases from V and 0 from J, leaving 15 bases between them. This CDR3 is built from 16 residues. In germline, CDR1 is SGHDN, CDR2 FVKESK. DNA for the CDR3: TGTGCCAGCAGCCCCTATGGAGGGACGACTAACTATGGCTACACCTTC. It translates to CASSPYGGTTNYGYTF.

Notes on this clonotype: A read error is possible here, since a much larger clone lies one base away. The chain carries TRBV7-9 and TRBJ2-1, with TRBD2 matching 12 bases. With V trimmed by 5 bases and J by 9 bases, 8 bases remained unmatched. CDR1 is SEHNR, CDR2 FQNEAQ, per germline (reference sequence). This CDR3 is 15 amino acids long. CDR3 region: CASSIRTSGNPEQFF. CDR3 DNA: TGTGCCAGCAGCATACGGACTAGCGGGAATCCTGAGCAGTTCTTC.

The rearrangement links TRBV5-6 to TRBJ2-5; possibly TRBD2 for D (5 bases). Germline V gives CDR1 SGHDT, CDR2 YYEEEE. This CDR3 comprises 15 residues. V lost 0 bases and J lost 4, with 13 bases in between. The CDR3 sequence is CASSLARSGLETQYF. CDR3 nucleotide sequence: TGTGCCAGCAGCTTGGCTCGCTCGGGGTTAGAGACCCAGTACTTC.

The V call is TRBV9, the J call TRBJ2-2, with D perhaps matching TRBD1 (6 bases). CDR1 and CDR2 from the germline V gene are SGDLS and YYNGEE. This CDR3 has 14 amino acids. V gave up 3 bases and J gave up 5 bases, with 11 bases separating them. CDR3 nucleotide sequence: TGTGCCAGCAGCGCAGGACAGTCGACCGGGGAGCTGTTTTTT. Its protein product is CASSAGQSTGELFF.

This clonotype was counted between two and nine times. The genes are TRBV20-1 and TRBJ1-5; D perhaps matches TRBD1 (5 bases). V gave up 0 bases and J gave up 4 bases, with 10 bases separating them. Germline V gene data show CDR1 as DFQATT and CDR2 as SNEGSKA (reference sequence). CDR3 length: 14 amino acids. For the CDR3, the DNA is TGCAGTGCTAGAGATGGGGCAGGGAATCAGCCCCAGCATTTT. Translation gives CSARDGAGNQPQHF.

The V call is TRBV7-2, the J call TRBJ2-1; maybe TRBD2 (5 bases). Germline V CDR1 and CDR2: SGHTA, FQGNSA. Trimming left V 5 bases short and J 4 bases short, with 15 bases between. This CDR3 is 15 amino acids long. The CDR3 nucleotides are TGTGCCAGCAGCCCCCTCGGACTGGGGTACAATGAGCAGTTCTTC. Encoded protein: CASSPLGLGYNEQFF.

This clonotype has just one count. The genes are TRBV20-1 and TRBJ1-1, with D hard to call. Per the germline V gene, CDR1 is DFQATT and CDR2 is SNEGSKA (reference sequence). V lost 5 bases and J 0 bases, leaving 7 bases between the germline ends. The CDR3 sequence is 12 residues long. The CDR3 protein is CSALYMNTEAFF. The CDR3 nucleotides are TGCAGTGCTCTATACATGAACACTGAAGCTTTCTTT.

This clonotype was observed a few times. The chain combines TRBV27 with TRBJ2-1; 11 bases fit TRBD2. Germline CDR1 and CDR2: MNHEY and SMNVEV (reference sequence). The CDR3 sequence is 14 residues long. V was clipped by 3 bases and J by 14 bases; unmatched bases: 9. CDR3 protein: CASSFASGGFFKFF. The CDR3 bases are TGTGCCAGCAGTTTTGCTAGCGGGGGGTTTTTTAAGTTCTTC.

This clonotype showed up many times. This chain links TRBV11-2 with TRBJ2-1; the match to TRBD2 covers 12 bases. Unmatched junction bases numbered 2, after V lost 2 bases and J lost 3 bases. CDR3 size: 16 residues. CDR1 and CDR2 (germline): SGHAT, FQNNGV. The CDR3 sequence is CASSLRLAGVYNEQFF. In DNA form, the CDR3 reads TGTGCCAGCAGCTTACGACTAGCGGGAGTCTACAATGAGCAGTTCTTC.

The table lists this clonotype with many counts. It is unclear where the CDR3 begins or ends on the DNA, so no DNA is shown, and the CDR3 is as TCRdb lists it. The chain carries TRBV29-1 and TRBJ1-1; TRBD1, the table's D call, lacks a check against the DNA. The CDR3 has 13 residues if both end residues are counted. Germline CDR1 SQVTM, CDR2 ANQGSEA. CDR3 sequence reads: CSVVGQGIQAQIF.

A few counts support this clonotype. The gene calls are TRBV6-1 and TRBJ1-6, with TRBD1 identical over 11 bases. Germline trimming cut 5 bases from V and 9 bases from J; bases unmatched to any gene: 9. Per the germline V gene, CDR1 is MNHNS and CDR2 is SASEGT. This CDR3 region has 16 residues. The CDR3 bases are TGTGCCAGCAGTCGAGCAGGGACAGGGGGTCGTTCACCCCTCCACTTT. Protein sequence: CASSRAGTGGRSPLHF.

This clonotype has a count of ten or more. The chain employs TRBV5-6 and TRBJ2-3; 7 bases map to TRBD1. This CDR3 spans 13 amino acids. CDR1 and CDR2 (germline): SGHDT, YYEEEE. V lost 2 bases and J lost 5; bases outside the gene matches: 2. CDR3 amino acids: CASSFGTEDTQYF. The CDR3 coding sequence is TGTGCCAGCAGCTTCGGGACAGAAGATACGCAGTATTTT.

The chain links TRBV7-9 to TRBJ2-3; no clear D. V was clipped by 3 bases and J by 1 base, with 11 bases between them. The CDR3 is 15 residues long. Germline V gene lookup returns CDR1 SEHNR and CDR2 FQNEAQ (reference sequence). The CDR3 is CASSFGGERTDTQYF. In DNA, the CDR3 is TGTGCCAGCAGCTTCGGCGGCGAGCGCACAGATACGCAGTATTTT.

This sequence joins TRBV5-1 and TRBJ2-1; perhaps TRBD1 as D (6 bases). Trimming removed 0 bases at V and 7 bases at J, with 14 bases between. In germline, CDR1 is SGHRS, CDR2 YFSETQ. This CDR3 has 15 amino acids. As DNA, the CDR3 is TGCGCCAGCAGCTTGGGTAGGGGGTTGGGGAATGAGCAGTTCTTC. This translates into CASSLGRGLGNEQFF. Complete variable domain (other parts from reference TRBV5-1 and TRBJ2-1): KAGVTQTPRYLIKTRGQQVTLSCSPISGHRSVSWYQQTPGQGLQFLFEYFSETQRNKGNFPGRFSGRQFSNSRSEMNVSTLELGDSALYLCASSLGRGLGNEQFFGPGTRLTVL.

This clonotype was counted between two and nine times. This chain connects TRBV9 to TRBJ1-4; D ambiguous. The germline V and J ends were trimmed by 3 bases and 5 bases, with 8 bases remaining between them. The CDR3 is made up of 13 amino acids. The germline V gene encodes CDR1 SGDLS and CDR2 YYNGEE. This CDR3 is CASSAHLNEKLFF. The CDR3 coding sequence is TGTGCCAGCAGCGCTCACCTCAATGAAAAACTGTTTTTT.

This clonotype was seen a few times. The chain employs TRBV12-3 or TRBV12-4 and TRBJ1-5, with 7 bases identical to TRBD1. V lost 0 bases, J lost 0 bases, and 2 bases stayed unmatched. The CDR3 spans 16 residues. The CDR3 loop reads CASSLATGSSNQPQHF. CDR3 in DNA: TGTGCCAGCAGTTTAGCGACAGGGTCTAGCAATCAGCCCCAGCATTTT.

The chain is built from TRBV5-1 and TRBJ2-2, with unresolved D. The germline V and J ends were trimmed by 7 bases and 0 bases, with 13 bases remaining between them. Germline loops: CDR1 SGHRS, CDR2 YFSETQ. The CDR3 loop spans 15 amino acids. The CDR3 loop reads CASHRGGTNTGELFF. The CDR3 DNA reads as TGCGCCAGCCATCGAGGTGGGACGAACACCGGGGAGCTGTTTTTT.

The gene calls are TRBV20-1 and TRBJ2-1, with no clear D. Trimming pared 0 bases from V and 14 bases from J, leaving 20 bases between. This CDR3 region has 14 residues. CDR1 is DFQATT and CDR2 is SNEGSKA in the germline V gene (reference sequence). CDR3 region: CSARDSARVENEFF. The CDR3 DNA follows: TGCAGTGCTAGAGATTCGGCCCGCGTGGAAAATGAGTTCTTC.

The table lists this clonotype with many counts. The chain employs TRBV5-1 and TRBJ1-1; the D is unclear. This CDR3 region has 14 residues. V was cut by 2 bases and J by 3 bases, with 11 bases left in between. The germline V gene encodes CDR1 SGHRS and CDR2 YFSETQ. The CDR3 DNA is TGCGCCAGCAGCTTTAAGGGCGATGACACTGAAGCTTTCTTT. The encoded protein is CASSFKGDDTEAFF.